This paragraph covers one T cell receptor beta chain sequence. Its antigen is undetermined. The data stem from a study of T cell responses to AZD1222 COVID-19 vaccine. Whole-study results and caveats: Donor demographics were predominantly white British with a female majority; clonal diversity may be underestimated. Just a handful of AZD1222 recipients tested seropositive at baseline. Reportedly, nearly half the spike-specific TCRs target unmutated variant regions.

Assay: immunoSEQ multiplex PCR; the TCRdb copy retains only in-frame clones and omits some. Here the sample spans around 110,000 clones, around 94% being singletons. This receptor was identified in an adult who received the AZD1222 COVID-19 vaccine. The material sequenced was peripheral blood, taken 28 days after the second AZD1222 dose.

CDR3 protein: CASSLLHEQFF. Here the CDR3 DNA reads TGTGCCAGCAGTCTGCTACATGAGCAGTTCTTC. The V call is TRBV2, the J call TRBJ2-1; no reliable D call. V was clipped by 5 bases and J by 8 bases, with 7 bases between them. The germline gives CDR1 SNHLY, CDR2 FYNNEI. This CDR3 is 11 amino acids long.